This passage covers 32 T cell receptor beta chains from one sample sequenced in a study of T cells in women clearing cervical HPV infection. Profiled with immunoSEQ multiplex PCR; TCRdb holds only in-frame clones, not every one. This repertoire includes some 28,000 clones. The material sequenced was blood buffy coat. The receptors shown here come from a woman aged 18 to 75 with a cervical HPV16 infection that either progressed to CIN3+ or cleared (not recorded which).

Comments on this clone: The read ends 3 residues shy of where the CDR3 ends; the end is completed using the germline J gene. The rearrangement links TRBV4-2 to TRBJ1-5; 8 nucleotides line up with TRBD1. Germline CDR1 is LGHNA and CDR2 is YNFKEQ. This CDR3 has 16 amino acids. V was clipped by 4 bases and J by 7 bases; unmatched bases: 12. The sequenced CDR3 bases are TGTGCCAGCAGCCTTCTAGGACAGGGCTTTGAGCAGCCC. This encodes CASSLLGQGFEQP. Given in full, the CDR3 is CASSLLGQGFEQPQHF.

Comment on this clone: The CDR3 goes on 3 residues after the read ends, and that part is filled in from the germline J gene. V usage is TRBV6-2 or TRBV6-3 and J usage is TRBJ1-2; 7 bases are a match to TRBD1. Germline lookup yields CDR1 MNHEY and CDR2 SVGEGT. This CDR3 is built from 14 residues. The sequenced CDR3 bases are TGTGCCAGCAGTGACACCGACAGGGTGGCGGGC. It codes for CASSDTDRVAG. Given in full, the CDR3 is CASSDTDRVAGYTF.

Turning to this clone: The read ends 3 residues early relative to the CDR3; the germline J gene fills the gap. This chain links TRBV7-6 with TRBJ2-5, with 9 bases aligning to TRBD1. With V trimmed by 2 bases and J by 4 bases, 8 bases remained unmatched. Germline V CDR1 and CDR2: SGHVS, FNYEAQ. This CDR3 is 16 amino acids long. CDR3 sequence reads: CASSLRSGQGSETQYF. The covered CDR3 bases are TGTGCCAGCAGCTTAAGGTCGGGACAGGGTTCAGAGACC. The whole variable domain, remainder taken from reference TRBV7-6 and TRBJ2-5, is GAGVSQSPRYKVTKRGQDVALRCDPISGHVSLYWYRQALGQGPEFLTYFNYEAQQDKSGLPNDRFSAERPEGSISTLTIQRTEQRDSAMYRCASSLRSGQGSETQYFGPGTRLLVL.

On this clone: The sequenced fragment ends 3 residues before the CDR3 boundary, so the rest is inferred from the germline J gene. This chain joins TRBV18 and TRBJ1-2; the D is unclear. In germline, CDR1 is KGHSH, CDR2 LQKENI. The CDR3 is 15 residues long. The sequenced CDR3 bases are TGTGCCAGCTCACTAGGCGTTAGCTCCTACAATGAC. Translating gives CASSLGVSSYND. The entire CDR3 protein is CASSLGVSSYNDYTF.

A remark on this clone: The read halts 3 residues ahead of the CDR3 end, with the missing end drawn from the germline J gene. The rearrangement uses TRBV18 and TRBJ2-1, with 9 positions matching TRBD2. Trimming cost V 3 bases and J 7 bases; bases outside gene matches: 10. CDR3 length: 16 residues. Germline lookup yields CDR1 KGHSH and CDR2 LQKENI. The covered CDR3 bases are TGTGCCAGCTCACCCACAAACCTAGCGGGGAGAAATGAG. It codes for CASSPTNLAGRNE. The full CDR3 reads CASSPTNLAGRNEQFF.

Details on this clone: The DNA ends 3 residues before the CDR3 does, and the rest of the CDR3 is filled in from the germline J gene. The gene calls are TRBV20-1 and TRBJ2-5; D gene uncertain. The CDR3 length is 13 residues. V gave up 0 bases and J gave up 0 bases, with 5 bases separating them. Germline V gene sequence: CDR1 DFQATT, CDR2 SNEGSKA (reference sequence). The covered CDR3 bases are TGCAGTGCTAGAGATAGTTACCAAGAGACC. Encoded protein: CSARDSYQET. Given in full, the CDR3 is CSARDSYQETQYF.

As to this clone: The read comes to an end 3 residues before the CDR3 does, leaving the germline J gene to fill in the end. J is TRBJ1-1 and V is TRBV19; maybe TRBD1 (5 bases). The CDR3 length is 15 residues. The germline gives CDR1 LNHDA, CDR2 SQIVND (reference sequence). V lost 0 bases, J lost 0 bases, and 8 bases lay in between. The CDR3 bases that were read are TGTGCCAGTAGTATAGAGGAGGGGATGAACACTGAA. This encodes CASSIEEGMNTE. The full CDR3 sequence reads CASSIEEGMNTEAFF. Together with reference TRBV19 and TRBJ1-1, the CDR3 gives the full variable domain: DGGITQSPKYLFRKEGQNVTLSCEQNLNHDAMYWYRQDPGQGLRLIYYSQIVNDFQKGDIAEGYSVSREKKESFPLTVTSAQKNPTAFYLCASSIEEGMNTEAFFGQGTRLTVV.

As for this clone: Coverage ceases 3 residues before the CDR3 finishes, and the germline J gene fills in the end. This chain connects TRBV9 to TRBJ2-7, with a tentative D call TRBD1 (6 bases). The CDR3 is made up of 15 amino acids. The germline V and J ends were trimmed by 2 bases and 0 bases, with 12 bases remaining between them. Per germline, CDR1 SGDLS and CDR2 YYNGEE. The CDR3 DNA, read in part, is TGTGCCAGCAGCGTGACACAGGGTGGCTCCTACGAG. This sequence encodes CASSVTQGGSYE. The complete CDR3 protein is CASSVTQGGSYEQYF.

About this clone itself: The read is 3 residues too short to cover the CDR3 end, so that end is filled in from the germline J gene. The rearrangement uses TRBV7-2 and TRBJ1-5, with 7 bases matching TRBD1. Germline V gives CDR1 SGHTA, CDR2 FQGNSA. CDR3 length: 13 amino acids. Trimming took 4 bases from V and 7 from J; bases not matched to a gene: 4. The CDR3 reads CASSSRQGQPQHF. CDR3 DNA, as far as it was read: TGTGCCAGCAGCTCCCGACAGGGCCAGCCC.

In the case of this clone: With the read ending 3 residues before the CDR3 end, the germline J gene is used to fill in that end. This rearrangement joins TRBV11-2 to TRBJ1-2; 9 bases line up with TRBD1. The ends lost 1 base at V and 5 bases at J; junction bases unmatched: 5. The CDR3 consists of 15 residues. Germline V gene lookup returns CDR1 SGHAT and CDR2 FQNNGV. This CDR3 reads CASSLVTGTGYGYTF. Incomplete CDR3 DNA: TGTGCCAGCAGCTTAGTAACCGGGACAGGGTATGGC.

Points on this clone: The CDR3 goes on 3 residues after the read ends, and that part is filled in from the germline J gene. The chain employs TRBV2 and TRBJ1-2, with D uncertain. The V gene lost 6 bases and the J gene lost 6 bases, with 20 bases spanning the gap. CDR1 and CDR2 from the germline V gene are SNHLY and FYNNEI. CDR3 length: 15 residues. The DNA read from the CDR3 is TGTGCCAGCAGGGAGCGTGTATTAGGATCCCATGGC. This gives the protein CASRERVLGSHG. The whole CDR3 protein reads CASRERVLGSHGYTF. The full variable domain, in which reference TRBV2 and TRBJ1-2 provide the parts outside the CDR3, is EPEVTQTPSHQVTQMGQEVILRCVPISNHLYFYWYRQILGQKVEFLVSFYNNEISEKSEIFDDQFSVERPDGSNFTLKIRSTKLEDSAMYFCASRERVLGSHGYTFGSGTRLTVV.

Remarks on this clone: The read halts 3 residues ahead of the CDR3 end, with the missing end drawn from the germline J gene. The chain combines TRBV5-8 with TRBJ2-7; D gene ambiguous. This CDR3 spans 15 amino acids. CDR1 and CDR2 (germline): SGHTS, YDEGEE. Trimming removed 0 bases at V and 1 base at J, with 11 bases between. The DNA read from the CDR3 is TGTGCCAGCAGCTTGGGGCAGGTTAAATCCTACGAG. Encoded protein: CASSLGQVKSYE. The complete CDR3 reads CASSLGQVKSYEQYF.

With respect to this clone: Read sequence stops 3 residues before the CDR3 end, and the germline J gene provides the missing end. This chain uses TRBV30 with TRBJ1-1; D perhaps matches TRBD1 (5 bases). V lost 3 bases to trimming and J lost 6 bases, with 14 bases between them. The CDR3 covers 13 residues. Germline loops: CDR1 GTSNPN, CDR2 SVGIG (reference sequence). CDR3 DNA, as far as it was read: TGTGCCTGGAGCGACAGTGTCAGGGCTGAA. Translation: CAWSDSVRAE. The complete CDR3 reads CAWSDSVRAEAFF.

About this clone itself: Sequence at one end of the junction differs from germline and may be a read error. The read comes to an end 3 residues before the CDR3 does, leaving the germline J gene to fill in the end. The chain recombines TRBV4-2 with TRBJ1-2; 9 nucleotides line up with TRBD1. The germline CDR1 and CDR2 sequences are LGHNA and YNFKEQ. The CDR3 contains 15 residues. The CDR3 loop is CASSDPGQGRDGYTF. CDR3 DNA, as far as it was read: TGCGCCAGCTCCGACCCGGGACAGGGCAGGGATGGC.

About this clone: Read sequence stops 3 residues before the CDR3 end, and the germline J gene provides the missing end. V is TRBV7-9 and J is TRBJ2-1; D possibly corresponds to TRBD2 (5 bases). The germline gives CDR1 SEHNR, CDR2 FQNEAQ (reference sequence). The CDR3 consists of 12 residues. With 5 bases removed from V and 6 bases from J, the gap between germline ends came to 8 bases. The CDR3 loop reads CASSGAGNEQFF. CDR3 DNA, as far as it was read: TGTGCCAGCAGCGGTGCGGGCAATGAG.

Comments on this clone: Coverage ceases 3 residues before the CDR3 finishes, and the germline J gene fills in the end. V gene TRBV18 combines with J gene TRBJ1-4; a weak D match, TRBD1 (5 bases). Germline lookup yields CDR1 KGHSH and CDR2 LQKENI. The CDR3 runs 16 residues. Incomplete CDR3 DNA: TGTGCCAGCTCACCACAGGGCGGCTCTGGGGCCAACGTA. It translates to CASSPQGGSGANV. In full, the CDR3 reads CASSPQGGSGANVLFF.

In the case of this clone: The read is 3 residues too short to cover the CDR3 end, so that end is filled in from the germline J gene. V usage is TRBV20-1 and J usage is TRBJ1-6; TRBD1 might be the D (6 bases). The CDR3 loop spans 16 amino acids. Germline assignment: CDR1 DFQATT and CDR2 SNEGSKA (reference sequence). V gave up 0 bases and J gave up 7 bases, with 16 bases separating them. The sequenced part of the CDR3 DNA is TGCAGTGCTAGAGATCAGAGGCAGGGGATAAATTCACCC. It is translated as CSARDQRQGINSP. The complete CDR3 reads CSARDQRQGINSPLHF.

About this clone itself: The read ends 3 residues shy of where the CDR3 ends; the end is completed using the germline J gene. The chain carries TRBV5-8 and TRBJ2-6; D gene ambiguous. There are 12 residues in the CDR3. CDR1 SGHTS and CDR2 YDEGEE come from the germline V gene. CDR3 sequence: CASSLARGFLTF. CDR3 bases read: TGTGCCAGCAGCTTGGCTCGCGGTTTC.

Points on this clone: The read stops 3 residues short of the end of the CDR3; the missing end is completed from the germline J gene. The chain uses TRBV19 and TRBJ2-1; 7 nucleotides align to TRBD1. Trimming removed 7 bases from V and 4 bases from J; junction bases left unmatched: 1. Germline V gene lookup returns CDR1 LNHDA and CDR2 SQIVND (reference sequence). This CDR3 spans 12 amino acids. The CDR3 loop is CASKGQYNEQFF. The CDR3 DNA, read in part, is TGTGCCAGTAAGGGACAGTACAATGAG.

As concerns this clone: The read finishes 3 residues shy of the CDR3 end, and the germline J gene is used to complete it. The V call is TRBV30, the J call TRBJ1-2; no definite D call. This CDR3 contains 14 residues. The germline V gene has CDR1 GTSNPN and CDR2 SVGIG (reference sequence). CDR3 loop: CAWSVLAGRDTYTF. Partial CDR3 DNA: TGTGCCTGGAGTGTACTAGCGGGGAGAGATACC.

As to this clone: The CDR3 end is not reached by the read, which stops 3 residues before it; the germline J gene fills it in. This chain joins TRBV6-1 and TRBJ1-5, with a tentative D call TRBD1 (6 bases). The CDR3 is 16 residues long. V lost 2 bases, J lost 1 base, and 12 bases lay in between. CDR1 MNHNS and CDR2 SASEGT come from the germline V gene. The part of the CDR3 DNA that was read is TGTGCCAGCAGTGAATATTGGACAGAAAGCAATCAGCCC. Translating it yields CASSEYWTESNQP. The whole CDR3 region reads CASSEYWTESNQPQHF.

With regard to this clone: The CDR3 extends 3 residues past the end of the read, so its final part is completed from the germline J gene. This chain uses TRBV20-1 with TRBJ2-5; 9 bases are a match to TRBD2. The CDR3 has 16 residues. Germline V gene data show CDR1 as DFQATT and CDR2 as SNEGSKA (reference sequence). The CDR3 loop reads CSAEQAGGGAADTQYF. The CDR3 bases that were read are TGCAGTGCTGAACAAGCGGGAGGAGGTGCGGCAGATACC.

Note on this clone: Read coverage stops 3 residues before the CDR3 terminus; the germline J gene supplies the remainder. J is TRBJ2-3 and V is TRBV6-2 or TRBV6-3, with 12 bases fitting TRBD2. CDR3 length equals 14 residues. Per germline, CDR1 MNHEY and CDR2 SVGEGT. CDR3 in amino acids: CASSTRLAGETQYF. The sequenced part of the CDR3 DNA is TGTGCCAGCAGTACCCGACTAGCGGGGGAGACG.

As to this clone: The sequenced fragment ends 3 residues before the CDR3 boundary, so the rest is inferred from the germline J gene. The chain carries TRBV4-1 and TRBJ2-7; 9 bases match TRBD1. CDR1 and CDR2 from the germline V gene are MGHRA and YSYEKL. The CDR3 spans 17 residues. J gave up 5 bases and V 4 bases, and 15 bases lay outside the gene matches. The part of the CDR3 DNA that was read is TGCGCCAGCAGCCGAAAGATCCCGGGACAGGGTGTCGACGAG. Encoded protein: CASSRKIPGQGVDE. The whole CDR3 region reads CASSRKIPGQGVDEQYF.

With respect to this clone: The CDR3 extends 3 residues past the end of the read, so its final part is completed from the germline J gene. The chain couples TRBV6-2 or TRBV6-3 to TRBJ2-7, with 8 bases aligning to TRBD2. The CDR3 runs to 16 residues. Per the germline V gene, CDR1 is MNHEY and CDR2 is SVGEGT. Trimming removed 3 bases from V and 0 bases from J; junction bases left unmatched: 7. CDR3 DNA (partial): TGTGCCAGCAGTTATAATAGGCGGGGGGCCTCCTACGAG. Its translation is CASSYNRRGASYE. The complete CDR3 protein is CASSYNRRGASYEQYF.

Worth noting for this clone: The CDR3 is cut off 3 residues early in the read; its end comes from the germline J gene. The J gene is TRBJ2-7, the V gene TRBV7-9; TRBD1 might be the D (5 bases). V was trimmed by 0 bases and J by 3 bases, leaving 9 bases between them. The CDR3 extends over 14 amino acids. CDR1 is SEHNR, CDR2 FQNEAQ, per germline (reference sequence). The CDR3 here is CASSLAGVGYEQYF. CDR3 bases read: TGTGCCAGCAGCTTAGCAGGGGTCGGCTACGAG. The whole variable domain, remainder taken from reference TRBV7-9 and TRBJ2-7, is DTGVSQNPRHKITKRGQNVTFRCDPISEHNRLYWYRQTLGQGPEFLTYFQNEAQLEKSRLLSDRFSAERPKGSFSTLEIQRTEQGDSAMYLCASSLAGVGYEQYFGPGTRLTVT.

As regards this clone: The read terminates 3 residues ahead of where the CDR3 ends, so the germline J gene completes it. The rearrangement uses TRBV27 and TRBJ2-7; 14 bases align to TRBD2. Germline-derived CDR1 and CDR2 are MNHEY and SMNVEV (reference sequence). The CDR3 is 17 amino acids. Trimming took 3 bases from V and 3 from J; bases not matched to a gene: 7. The sequenced part of the CDR3 DNA is TGTGCCAGCAGTTTGCTTGGGACTAGCGGGAGAATCTACGAG. Its translation is CASSLLGTSGRIYE. The whole CDR3 protein reads CASSLLGTSGRIYEQYF.

The CDR3 sequence: CAWSVGGAGKGTTYEQYF. CDR3 bases read: TGTGCCTGGAGTGTAGGGGGTGCAGGGAAGGGGACCACCTACGAG. The V gene is TRBV30, the J gene TRBJ2-7; D may be TRBD1 (6 bases). The sequenced fragment ends 3 residues before the CDR3 boundary, so the rest is inferred from the germline J gene. The CDR3 is 18 residues long. CDR1 and CDR2 from the germline V gene are GTSNPN and SVGIG (reference sequence). The ends were cut back, 0 bases at V and 2 bases at J, with 23 bases in the middle.

Concerning this clone itself: The read gets to within 3 residues of the CDR3 end, and the germline J gene fills in the rest. This chain uses TRBV18 with TRBJ1-1; no clear D gene. Trimming shortened V by 3 bases and J by 0 bases, and 11 bases separated the two germline ends. The length of the CDR3 is 15 residues. Germline V CDR1 and CDR2: KGHSH, LQKENI. The CDR3 region is CASSPPARMNTEAFF. Partial CDR3 DNA: TGTGCCAGCTCACCCCCCGCGCGAATGAACACTGAA.

A remark on this clone: The observed sequence ends 3 residues before the CDR3 terminus, with the missing tail filled in from the germline J gene. The genes are TRBV19 and TRBJ2-7; D might be TRBD2 (5 bases). The CDR3 is 13 residues long. The germline CDR1 and CDR2 sequences are LNHDA and SQIVND (reference sequence). V lost 5 bases and J 4 bases, leaving 12 bases between the germline ends. The sequenced part of the CDR3 DNA is TGTGCCAGTAGTTCTCGAGGGTTTTACGAG. It is translated as CASSSRGFYE. The entire CDR3 sequence reads CASSSRGFYEQYF.

About this clone itself: Read data end 3 residues before the CDR3 end; the end is taken from the germline J gene. This chain uses TRBV19 with TRBJ1-2, with D unclear. Germline CDR1 reads LNHDA; CDR2 reads SQIVND (reference sequence). CDR3 size: 14 residues. The CDR3 DNA, read in part, is TGTGCCAGTAGTGGACTAGCGGGAGCAGATACC. Protein product: CASSGLAGADT. In full, the CDR3 reads CASSGLAGADTYTF. Complete variable domain (other parts from reference TRBV19 and TRBJ1-2): DGGITQSPKYLFRKEGQNVTLSCEQNLNHDAMYWYRQDPGQGLRLIYYSQIVNDFQKGDIAEGYSVSREKKESFPLTVTSAQKNPTAFYLCASSGLAGADTYTFGSGTRLTVV.

Worth noting for this clone: Germline and junction disagree at one end, which may indicate a read error. Coverage ceases 3 residues before the CDR3 finishes, and the germline J gene fills in the end. The chain is built from TRBV7-7 and TRBJ1-2; 8 bases are shared with TRBD1. The CDR3 sequence is 15 residues long. CDR1 is SSHAT, CDR2 FNYEAQ, per germline (reference sequence). The covered CDR3 bases are TGTGCTAGCAGTTACCGGACAGGGAAGGACAATGAC. Its translation is CASSYRTGKDND. The entire CDR3 sequence reads CASSYRTGKDNDYTF.